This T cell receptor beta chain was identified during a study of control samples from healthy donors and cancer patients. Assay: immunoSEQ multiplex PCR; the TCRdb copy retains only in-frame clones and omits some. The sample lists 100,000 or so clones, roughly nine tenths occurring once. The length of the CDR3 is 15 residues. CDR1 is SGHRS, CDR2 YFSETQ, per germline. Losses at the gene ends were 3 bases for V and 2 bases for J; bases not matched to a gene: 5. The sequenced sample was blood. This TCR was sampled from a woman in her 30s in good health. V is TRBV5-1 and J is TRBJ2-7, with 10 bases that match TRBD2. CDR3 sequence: CASSYRTSGTYEQYF. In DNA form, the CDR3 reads TGCGCCAGCAGCTACAGGACTAGCGGTACCTACGAGCAGTACTTC. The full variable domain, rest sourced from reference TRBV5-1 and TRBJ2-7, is KAGVTQTPRYLIKTRGQQVTLSCSPISGHRSVSWYQQTPGQGLQFLFEYFSETQRNKGNFPGRFSGRQFSNSRSEMNVSTLELGDSALYLCASSYRTSGTYEQYFGPGTRLTVT.